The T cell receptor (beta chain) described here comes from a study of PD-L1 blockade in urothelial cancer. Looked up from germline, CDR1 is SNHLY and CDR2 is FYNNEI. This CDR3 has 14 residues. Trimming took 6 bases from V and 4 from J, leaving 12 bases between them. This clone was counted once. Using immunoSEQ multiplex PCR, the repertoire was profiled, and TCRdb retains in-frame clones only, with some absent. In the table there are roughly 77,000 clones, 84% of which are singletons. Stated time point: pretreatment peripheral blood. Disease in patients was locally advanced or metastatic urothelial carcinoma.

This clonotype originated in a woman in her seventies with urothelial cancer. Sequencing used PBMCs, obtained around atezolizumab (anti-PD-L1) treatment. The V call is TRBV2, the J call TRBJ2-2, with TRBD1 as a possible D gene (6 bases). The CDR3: CASRRTEITGELFF. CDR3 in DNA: TGTGCCAGCAGAAGGACAGAAATCACCGGGGAGCTGTTTTTT. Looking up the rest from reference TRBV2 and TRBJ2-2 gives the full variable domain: EPEVTQTPSHQVTQMGQEVILRCVPISNHLYFYWYRQILGQKVEFLVSFYNNEISEKSEIFDDQFSVERPDGSNFTLKIRSTKLEDSAMYFCASRRTEITGELFFGEGSRLTVL.